This is a list of T cell receptor beta chains from one sample in a study of T cells in Graves' hyperthyroidism and ophthalmopathy. TCRdb called the multiplex PCR reads again in MiXCR, with one record for every CDR3 protein. This sample has roughly 180,000 distinct CDR3 sequences, with 9.4% found just once. The sequenced material came from blood. The source of these receptors is a woman under 30 with Graves' hyperthyroidism that later progressed to Graves' ophthalmopathy. CDR3s include the opening cysteine and the closing phenylalanine or tryptophan. The D gene is left open where the match is weak. A row's size may be missing; if present it is once, few, many or a size class.

clone size | D gene | J gene | V gene | CDR3 DNA | CDR3 protein
many | - | TRBJ1-5 | TRBV20-1 | TGCAGTGCTAGGCCGCAGGGGTATAGCAATCAGCCCCAGCATTTT | CSARPQGYSNQPQHF
many | - | TRBJ2-7 | TRBV27 | TGTGCCAGCAGTTTATCCCCGACAGGTCCCTCAAGCTCCTACGAGCAATACTTC | CASSLSPTGPSSSYEQYF
many | TRBD2 | TRBJ2-2 | TRBV20-1 | TGCAGTGCGGTCGGGACTACCTACACCGGGGAGCTGTTTTTT | CSAVGTTYTGELFF
many | TRBD2 | TRBJ2-3 | TRBV20-1 | TGCAGTGCTAGAGATCTCCTAGCGGGAGAAGCAGATACGCAGTATTTT | CSARDLLAGEADTQYF
many | - | TRBJ2-2 | TRBV4-2 | TGTGCCAGCAGCCAGGGAGACCTCAACACCGGGGAGCTGTTTTTT | CASSQGDLNTGELFF
many | TRBD2 | TRBJ2-1 | TRBV27 | TGTGCCAGCAAGGCAGGGACTATCGGCTCCTACAATGAGCAGTTCTTC | CASKAGTIGSYNEQFF
many | - | TRBJ1-2 | TRBV20-1 | TGCAGTGCTAGAGGACTACTTAACTATGGCTACACCTTC | CSARGLLNYGYTF
few | - | TRBJ1-1 | TRBV19 | TGTGCCAGCTCGACTGGGAACACTGAAGCTTTCTTT | CASSTGNTEAFF
many | - | TRBJ2-7 | TRBV28 | TGTGCCAGCAGTTTTGGAGTTACAGTCAGTGGCTACGAGCAGTACTTC | CASSFGVTVSGYEQYF
many | - | TRBJ1-2 | TRBV11-2 | TGTGCCAGCAGCTTAGATTTGTCCTCTAACTATGGCTACACCTTC | CASSLDLSSNYGYTF
many | TRBD1 | TRBJ1-4 | TRBV6-1 | TGTGCCGGCCACCAATCAGGGGGCGCGGTGCATGAAAAACTGTTTTTT | CAGHQSGGAVHEKLFF
many | - | TRBJ2-3 | TRBV5-1 | TGCGCCAGCAGCCCCGGGACCGTTAGCACAGATACGCAGTATTTT | CASSPGTVSTDTQYF
many | TRBD1 | TRBJ1-1 | TRBV30 | TGTGCCTGGAGCCAAGGACAGGGAGGCACTGAAGCTTTCTTT | CAWSQGQGGTEAFF
many | TRBD1 | TRBJ1-2 | TRBV12-3/TRBV12-4 | TGTGCCAGCAGTGTACCTCCGGGACAGGGGACCTATGGCTACACCTTC | CASSVPPGQGTYGYTF
many | TRBD1 | TRBJ1-2 | TRBV13 | TGTGCCAGCAGCCTGGGACAGGGCCGACCCTATGGCTACACCTTC | CASSLGQGRPYGYTF
many | TRBD1 | TRBJ2-7 | TRBV12-3/TRBV12-4 | TGTGCCAGCTCGGTGGCCGGGACAGGGGTCGACGAGCAGTACTTC | CASSVAGTGVDEQYF
many | TRBD2 | TRBJ2-1 | TRBV20-1 | TGCAGTGCTAGAGATCTAGCGGGAGTATACAATGAGCAGTTCTTC | CSARDLAGVYNEQFF
few | TRBD2 | TRBJ2-1 | TRBV9 | TGTGCCAGCAGCGTAGCAGGTCTCGGGGGGGATGAGCAGTTCTTC | CASSVAGLGGDEQFF
- | - | TRBJ1-3 | TRBV19 | TGTGCCAGTACCTTCGGAAACACCATATATTTT | CASTFGNTIYF
many | TRBD1 | TRBJ1-2 | TRBV24-1 | TGTGCCACCAGTGACCCGGACAGGGGGCCTGGCTACACCTTC | CATSDPDRGPGYTF
many | - | TRBJ2-5 | TRBV5-6 | TGTGCCAGCAGCTATGGACAGAAAGAGACCCAGTACTTC | CASSYGQKETQYF
many | - | TRBJ2-1 | TRBV28 | TGTGCCAGCAGTCTAGACAGGCCGAGCTCCTACAATGAGCAGTTCTTC | CASSLDRPSSYNEQFF
many | - | TRBJ1-1 | TRBV20-1 | TGCAGTGCTAAGGACATGGGGATTGGCTCTGAAGCTTTCTTT | CSAKDMGIGSEAFF
many | TRBD2 | TRBJ2-1 | TRBV11-2 | TGTGCCAGCAGCCCGCGGACTAGCGGAACCTACAATGAGCAGTTCTTC | CASSPRTSGTYNEQFF
many | - | TRBJ2-3 | TRBV5-6 | TGTGCCAGCAGCTTACTAGCCGGTACAGATACGCAGTATTTT | CASSLLAGTDTQYF
many | - | TRBJ1-1 | TRBV12-3/TRBV12-4 | TGTGCCAGCAGTTTAGTACAAGGGGCGGACCGTGAAGCTTTCTTT | CASSLVQGADREAFF
many | - | TRBJ2-3 | TRBV28 | TGTGCCAGCAGTATCACAGATACGCAGTATTTT | CASSITDTQYF
few | - | TRBJ2-3 | TRBV7-3 | TGTGCCAGCACCCCCACACCTCCAGATACGCAGTATTTT | CASTPTPPDTQYF
many | TRBD2 | TRBJ2-5 | TRBV12-3/TRBV12-4 | TGTGCCAGCAGTTCTATTAGCGGGAGGTCCCAAGAGACCCAGTACTTC | CASSSISGRSQETQYF
few | - | TRBJ2-7 | TRBV25-1 | TGTGCCAGCAGTGGAAGTACAGGGGGGGTGGGAAACGAGCAGTACTTC | CASSGSTGGVGNEQYF
many | - | TRBJ1-1 | TRBV30 | TGTGCCTGGAGTGGCCCTCAATACGGCACTGAAGCTTTCTTT | CAWSGPQYGTEAFF
many | - | TRBJ1-2 | TRBV30 | TGTGCCTGGAGTGTAAACGCCCTACTCGGGGGCTACACCTTC | CAWSVNALLGGYTF
- | TRBD1 | TRBJ1-1 | TRBV20-1 | TGCAGTGCTAGAGCCCGTTCAGGGGGCAGGTACACTGAAGCTTTCTTT | CSARARSGGRYTEAFF
many | - | TRBJ2-2 | TRBV15 | TGTGCCACCAGCCCATTGCCGTGGTCCGGGGAGCTGTTTTTT | CATSPLPWSGELFF
many | - | TRBJ1-1 | TRBV3-1 | TGTGCCAGCAGCCCAGGGACAACCGCGAACACTGAAGCTTTCTTT | CASSPGTTANTEAFF
- | TRBD1 | TRBJ2-7 | TRBV19 | TGTGCCAGTAGTGCCCGCCGGGACAGGTCCTACGAGCAGTACTTC | CASSARRDRSYEQYF
many | TRBD1 | TRBJ2-1 | TRBV29-1 | TGCAGCGCCAGGGACAGCAGCTCCTACAATGAGCAGTTCTTC | CSARDSSSYNEQFF
many | TRBD1 | TRBJ2-2 | TRBV2 | TGTGCCAGCAGCCGACAGGGGAACACCGGGGAGCTGTTTTTT | CASSRQGNTGELFF
many | - | TRBJ2-5 | TRBV12-3/TRBV12-4 | TGTGCCAGCAGTTCCCAGGGATGGTGGACCCAGTACTTC | CASSSQGWWTQYF
- | TRBD2 | TRBJ2-3 | TRBV4-1 | TGCGCCAGCAGCCAAGTTTTAGCGGGATTTAGGGATACGCAGTATTTT | CASSQVLAGFRDTQYF
many | TRBD1 | TRBJ2-2 | TRBV2 | TGTGCCAGCAGTCTTAGGACAGGGAGCTTTCTAAGGGTCACCGGGGAGCTGTTTTTT | CASSLRTGSFLRVTGELFF
many | TRBD1 | TRBJ1-1 | TRBV6-1 | TGTGCCAGCAGTGCTGGACAGGGGAACACTGAAGCTTTCTTT | CASSAGQGNTEAFF
- | - | TRBJ1-5 | TRBV6-1 | TGTGCCAGCACGCGCTCCGGGGGGCCCCAGCATTTT | CASTRSGGPQHF
few | - | TRBJ1-1 | TRBV29-1 | TGCAGCGTTGAAGGTAGGGACCTAACCGAGGGGGGGAACACTGAAGCTTTCTTT | CSVEGRDLTEGGNTEAFF
many | - | TRBJ2-7 | TRBV6-1 | TGTGCCAGCAGTGAAGTCGGGGACCCTCTAGGCTACGAGCAGTACTTC | CASSEVGDPLGYEQYF
few | TRBD2 | TRBJ2-7 | TRBV19 | TGTGCCAGTAGTATTAGGGTGATGGGACTAGCCGGTTCCTACGAGCAGTACTTC | CASSIRVMGLAGSYEQYF
many | - | TRBJ2-3 | TRBV27 | TGTGCCAGCAGGTTTGCGGGGCCGCCTAGCACAGATACGCAGTATTTT | CASRFAGPPSTDTQYF